The present entry profiles one T cell receptor beta chain with its context. Original analysis: By means of reference gene primer amplification, nucleated cell counts were estimated. Only in-frame clones appear in the TCRdb table, and some are missing; sequencing was by immunoSEQ multiplex PCR. The V and J calls and clone size were taken over from that table, and D and trimming were inferred from the DNA. The data contain about 140,000 clones, just under 85% of them singletons. The data were taken from a study of blood T cell repertoires in COVID-19. As for the study in general: Sources were T cells, B-cell-depleted T cells, or PBMCs; the material itself was cDNA or gDNA.

Germline V CDR1 and CDR2: SNHLY, FYNNEI. The CDR3 is 15 amino acids. The V and J ends lost 7 bases and 4 bases, in that order; junction bases with no gene match: 8. Sequenced material: PBMCs or T cells enriched from blood (not recorded which). This chain links TRBV2 with TRBJ1-4; 8 bases match TRBD1. This sequence originates from a woman in her forties or fifties with acute COVID-19. CDR3 nucleotide sequence: TGTGCCAGCATCAGATGGACAGGGCGTAATGAAAAACTGTTTTTT. Its protein product is CASIRWTGRNEKLFF.